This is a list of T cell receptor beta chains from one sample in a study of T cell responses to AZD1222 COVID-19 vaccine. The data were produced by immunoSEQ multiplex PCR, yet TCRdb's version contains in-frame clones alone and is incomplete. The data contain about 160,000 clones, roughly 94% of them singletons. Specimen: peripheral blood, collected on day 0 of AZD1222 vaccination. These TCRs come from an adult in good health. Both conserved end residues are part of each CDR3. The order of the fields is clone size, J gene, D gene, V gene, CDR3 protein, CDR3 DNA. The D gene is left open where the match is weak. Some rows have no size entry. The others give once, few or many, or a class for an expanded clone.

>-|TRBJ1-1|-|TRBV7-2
CASSLVVESTEAFF
TGTGCCAGCAGCTTAGTGGTCGAGAGCACTGAAGCTTTCTTT
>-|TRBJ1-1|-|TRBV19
CASNPMGLGVGTEAFF
TGTGCCAGTAACCCTATGGGCCTGGGGGTGGGCACTGAAGCTTTCTTT
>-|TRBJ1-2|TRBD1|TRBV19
CASSTGGDYGYTF
TGTGCCAGTAGCACAGGGGGTGACTATGGCTACACCTTC
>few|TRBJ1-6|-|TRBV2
CASRARERGNSPLHF
TGTGCCAGCAGGGCAAGGGAGAGGGGGAATTCACCCCTCCACTTT
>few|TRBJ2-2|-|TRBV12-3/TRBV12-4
CASSFGTGELFF
TGTGCCAGCAGTTTCGGGACCGGGGAGCTGTTTTTT
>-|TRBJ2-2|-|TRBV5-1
CASSDGPLNTGELFF
TGCGCCAGCAGCGACGGGCCCCTAAACACCGGGGAGCTGTTTTTT
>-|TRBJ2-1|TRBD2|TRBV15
CATSGLAGAGHEQFF
TGTGCCACCAGCGGACTAGCCGGGGCCGGGCATGAGCAGTTCTTC
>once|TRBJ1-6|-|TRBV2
CASSEGGVGRNSPLHF
TGTGCCAGCAGTGAAGGAGGTGTAGGGCGAAATTCACCCCTCCACTTT
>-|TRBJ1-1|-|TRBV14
CASSQKPREAFF
TGTGCCAGCAGCCAAAAACCACGCGAAGCTTTCTTT
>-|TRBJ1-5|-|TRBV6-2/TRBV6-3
CASSFSSREQPQHF
TGTGCCAGCAGTTTTAGCAGTAGAGAACAGCCCCAGCATTTT